The 3 T cell receptor beta chains given below trace back to one sample, sequenced in a study of T cells in Graves' hyperthyroidism and ophthalmopathy. TCR beta CDR3 region amplification was performed from RNA transcripts. HTBI primers were employed in a first-round RT-PCR of the TCR CDR3. MiXCR, run by TCRdb on the multiplex PCR reads, gives a single entry per CDR3 protein. The sample lists more than 300,000 distinct CDR3 sequences; about 17% were seen once. The sequenced sample was blood. Receptors were obtained from a woman between 25 and 40 years old with Graves' hyperthyroidism that later progressed to Graves' ophthalmopathy.

The table lists this clonotype with a few counts. V is TRBV29-1 and J is TRBJ1-2; tentative D call: TRBD1 (5 bases). Deletions cut 8 bases from V and 8 bases from J, with 18 bases between. CDR3 length: 12 residues. Germline V gene lookup returns CDR1 SQVTM and CDR2 ANQGSEA. The CDR3 spells CSSLTGAGGYTF. CDR3 DNA: TGCAGCTCTTTAACCGGGGCGGGCGGCTACACCTTC.

This clonotype has a handful of counts. This chain uses TRBV4-1 with TRBJ1-4, with D possibly being TRBD1 (5 bases). V lost 3 bases and J 0 bases, leaving 20 bases between the germline ends. The germline V gene encodes CDR1 MGHRA and CDR2 YSYEKL. The CDR3 covers 19 residues. Written as DNA, the CDR3 is TGCGCCAGCAGCCACCAGCCGGGACTATCCGCTGCAACTAATGAAAAACTGTTTTTT. Translating gives CASSHQPGLSAATNEKLFF.

This clonotype has just a few counts. The chain uses TRBV19 and TRBJ2-1, with 12 bases identical to TRBD2. The junction had 5 bases not matched to a gene; V was cut back by 4 bases and J by 4 bases. CDR1 is LNHDA and CDR2 is SQIVND in the germline V gene (reference sequence). This CDR3 is 16 amino acids long. CDR3 loop: CASSRRLAGDYNEQFF. The CDR3 DNA follows: TGTGCCAGTAGTAGGAGACTAGCGGGAGATTACAATGAGCAGTTCTTC.